This paragraph covers one TCR beta chain sequence. There are 15 residues in the CDR3. CDR1 and CDR2 (germline): MDHEN, SYDVKM. This record belongs to a study of OX40 agonist ivuxolimab in advanced cancers. Generated by immunoSEQ multiplex PCR, the TCRdb table keeps only in-frame clones and is missing some. The sample lists tens of thousands of clones, around 83% seen once, with 4.5% to 5.5% in the top ten. The TCR sequence derives from an adult with an advanced solid tumor such as melanoma, head and neck, liver or kidney cancer. V and J are TRBV28 and TRBJ2-5; D perhaps matches TRBD2 (7 bases). The last part of the DNA fits TRBJ2-7 better; the J call may be wrong. The sample here was CD4+ or CD8+ T cells sorted from blood, taken in a trial of the OX40 agonist ivuxolimab. CDR3 nucleotide sequence: TGTGCCAGCAGTCCGCGGGGGCAGGGAGGTTACGAGCAGTACTTC. Its translation is CASSPRGQGGYEQYF.